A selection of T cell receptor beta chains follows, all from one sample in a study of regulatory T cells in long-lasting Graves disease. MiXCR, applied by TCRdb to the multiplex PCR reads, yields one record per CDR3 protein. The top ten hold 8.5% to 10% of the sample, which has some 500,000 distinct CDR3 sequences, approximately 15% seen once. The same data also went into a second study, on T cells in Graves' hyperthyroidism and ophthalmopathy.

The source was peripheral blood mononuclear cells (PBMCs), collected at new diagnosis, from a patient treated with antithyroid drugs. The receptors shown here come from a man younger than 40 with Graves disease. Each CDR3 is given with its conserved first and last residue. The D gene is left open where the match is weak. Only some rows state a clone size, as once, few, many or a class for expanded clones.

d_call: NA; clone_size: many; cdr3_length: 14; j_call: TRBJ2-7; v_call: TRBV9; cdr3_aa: CASSVVDSSYEQYF; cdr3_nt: TGTGCCAGCAGCGTAGTGGACAGTTCCTACGAGCAGTACTTC
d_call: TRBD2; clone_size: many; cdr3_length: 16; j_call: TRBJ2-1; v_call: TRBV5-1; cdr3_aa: CASSLGPTSGRNEQFF; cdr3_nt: TGCGCCAGCAGCTTGGGTCCCACTAGCGGGAGAAATGAGCAGTTCTTC
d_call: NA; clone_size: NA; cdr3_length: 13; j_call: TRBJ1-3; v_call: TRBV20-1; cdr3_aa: CSAKREAGNTIYF; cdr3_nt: TGCAGTGCTAAGAGGGAGGCTGGAAACACCATATATTTT
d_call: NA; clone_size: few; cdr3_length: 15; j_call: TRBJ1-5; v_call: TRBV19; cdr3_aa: CASSAGHGFNQPQHF; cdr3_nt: TGTGCCAGTAGTGCGGGACACGGATTCAATCAGCCCCAGCATTTT
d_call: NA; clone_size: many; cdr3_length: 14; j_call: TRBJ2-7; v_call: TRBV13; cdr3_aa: CASSRRQSFYEQYF; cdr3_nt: TGTGCCAGCAGCCGCCGACAGTCCTTCTACGAGCAGTACTTC
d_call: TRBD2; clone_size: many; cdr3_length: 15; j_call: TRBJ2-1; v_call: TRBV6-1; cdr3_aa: CASTPAGGTLNEQFF; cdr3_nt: TGTGCCAGCACCCCGGCGGGAGGGACACTCAATGAGCAGTTCTTC
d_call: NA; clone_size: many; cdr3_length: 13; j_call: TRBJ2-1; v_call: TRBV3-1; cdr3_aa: CASEPGGAGEQFF; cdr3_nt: TGTGCCAGCGAGCCAGGAGGGGCGGGTGAGCAGTTCTTC
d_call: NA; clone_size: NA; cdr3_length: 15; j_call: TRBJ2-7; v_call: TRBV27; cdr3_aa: CASSLSDAPSYEQYF; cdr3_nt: TGTGCCAGCAGTTTATCGGATGCGCCCTCCTACGAGCAGTACTTC
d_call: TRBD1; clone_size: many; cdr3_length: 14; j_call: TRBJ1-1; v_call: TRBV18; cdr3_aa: CASSYGQGSTEAFF; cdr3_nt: TGTGCCAGCTCATACGGACAGGGGAGCACTGAAGCTTTCTTT
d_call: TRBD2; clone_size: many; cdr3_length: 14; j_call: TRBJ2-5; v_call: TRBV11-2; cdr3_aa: CASGRTSVQETQYF; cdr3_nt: TGTGCCAGCGGCAGGACTAGCGTACAAGAGACCCAGTACTTC
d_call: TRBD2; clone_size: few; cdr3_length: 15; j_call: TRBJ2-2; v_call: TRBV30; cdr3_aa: CAWSAAGSRRGLLFF; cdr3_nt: TGTGCCTGGAGTGCAGCGGGATCTCGTCGGGGGTTACTGTTTTTT
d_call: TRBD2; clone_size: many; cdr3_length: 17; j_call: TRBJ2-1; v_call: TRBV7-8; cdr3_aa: CASSLPGGPIGYNEQFF; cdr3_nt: TGTGCCAGCAGCTTGCCGGGAGGGCCGATCGGGTACAATGAGCAGTTCTTC
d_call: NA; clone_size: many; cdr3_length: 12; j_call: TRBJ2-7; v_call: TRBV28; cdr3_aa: CASSFFRNEQYF; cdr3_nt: TGTGCCAGCAGTTTCTTCCGAAACGAGCAGTACTTC
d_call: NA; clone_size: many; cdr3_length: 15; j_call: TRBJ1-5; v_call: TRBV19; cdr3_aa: CASSIYRGSNQPQHF; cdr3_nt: TGTGCCAGTAGTATATACCGGGGGAGCAATCAGCCCCAGCATTTT
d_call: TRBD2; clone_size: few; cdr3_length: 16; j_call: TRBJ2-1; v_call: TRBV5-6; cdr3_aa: CASSHRVAGLYNEQFF; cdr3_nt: TGTGCCAGCAGCCATCGAGTAGCGGGCCTCTACAATGAGCAGTTCTTC
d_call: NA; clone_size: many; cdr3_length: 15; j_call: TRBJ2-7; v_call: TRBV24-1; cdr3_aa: CATSAAGALTYEQYF; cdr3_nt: TGTGCCACCAGTGCGGCGGGGGCATTGACCTACGAGCAGTACTTC
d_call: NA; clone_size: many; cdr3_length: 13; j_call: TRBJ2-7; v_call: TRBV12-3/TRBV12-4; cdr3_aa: CAISWGLSYEQYF; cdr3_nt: TGTGCCATAAGTTGGGGTCTCTCCTACGAGCAGTACTTC
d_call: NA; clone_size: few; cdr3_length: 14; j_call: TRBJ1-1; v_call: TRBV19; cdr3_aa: CASGQGRWYTEAFF; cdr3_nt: TGTGCCAGTGGTCAGGGCCGCTGGTACACTGAAGCTTTCTTT
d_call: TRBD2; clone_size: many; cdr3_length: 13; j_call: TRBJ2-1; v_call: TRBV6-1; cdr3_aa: CASRLAGHNEQFF; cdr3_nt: TGTGCCAGTCGACTAGCGGGACACAATGAGCAGTTCTTC
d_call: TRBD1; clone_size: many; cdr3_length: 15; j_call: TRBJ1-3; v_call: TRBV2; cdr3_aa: CASSGQGASGNTIYF; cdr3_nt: TGTGCCAGCAGTGGCCAGGGGGCGTCTGGAAACACCATATATTTT
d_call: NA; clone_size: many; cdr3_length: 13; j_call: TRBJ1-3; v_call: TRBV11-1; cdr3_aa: CASSRTSGNTIYF; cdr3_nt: TGTGCCAGCAGTCGGACATCTGGAAACACCATATATTTT
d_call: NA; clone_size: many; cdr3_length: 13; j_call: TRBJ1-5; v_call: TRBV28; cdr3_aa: CASRPDGNQPQHF; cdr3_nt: TGTGCCAGCAGACCGGACGGGAATCAGCCCCAGCATTTT
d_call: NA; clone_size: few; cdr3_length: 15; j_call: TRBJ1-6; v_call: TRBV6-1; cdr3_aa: CASSEVGAGNSPLHF; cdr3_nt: TGTGCCAGCAGTGAAGTCGGGGCAGGGAATTCACCCCTCCACTTT
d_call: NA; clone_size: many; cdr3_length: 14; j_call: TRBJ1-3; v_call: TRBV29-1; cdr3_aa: CSVAGVISGNTIYF; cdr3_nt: TGCAGCGTTGCAGGGGTGATCTCTGGAAACACCATATATTTT
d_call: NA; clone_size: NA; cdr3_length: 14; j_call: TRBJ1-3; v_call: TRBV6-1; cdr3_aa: CASRRSLSGNTIYF; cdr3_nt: TGTGCCAGCAGGCGATCCTTGTCTGGAAACACCATATATTTT
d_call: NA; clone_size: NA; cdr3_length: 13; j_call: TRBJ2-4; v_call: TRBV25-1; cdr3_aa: CASREYYLDIQYF; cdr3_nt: TGTGCCAGCAGGGAATACTATCTAGACATTCAGTACTTC
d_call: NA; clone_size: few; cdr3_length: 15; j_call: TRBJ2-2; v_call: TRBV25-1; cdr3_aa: CASSQRTPNTGELFF; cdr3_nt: TGTGCCAGCAGTCAACGGACACCGAACACCGGGGAGCTGTTTTTT
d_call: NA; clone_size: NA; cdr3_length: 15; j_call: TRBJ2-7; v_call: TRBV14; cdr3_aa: CASSQAGASRYERYF; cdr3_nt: TGTGCCAGCAGCCAAGCCGGGGCCAGCCGGTACGAGCGGTACTTC
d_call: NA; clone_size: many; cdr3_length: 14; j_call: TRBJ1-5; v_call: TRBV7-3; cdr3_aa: CASSPNGGSGAQHF; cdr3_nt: TGTGCCAGCAGCCCCAACGGGGGTTCGGGTGCCCAGCATTTT
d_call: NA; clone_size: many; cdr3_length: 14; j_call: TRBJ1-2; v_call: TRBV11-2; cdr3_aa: CASSLAQAHYGYTF; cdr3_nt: TGTGCCAGCAGCTTAGCACAGGCCCACTATGGCTACACCTTC
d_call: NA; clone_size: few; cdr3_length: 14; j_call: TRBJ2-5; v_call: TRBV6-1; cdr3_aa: CATTRTNERGTQYF; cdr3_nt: TGTGCCACCACTAGGACTAACGAGCGTGGGACCCAGTACTTC
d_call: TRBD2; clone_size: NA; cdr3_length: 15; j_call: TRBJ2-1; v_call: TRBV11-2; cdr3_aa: CASSSIAGERNEQSF; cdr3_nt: TGTGCCAGCAGCTCCATAGCGGGAGAAAGAAATGAGCAGTCCTTC
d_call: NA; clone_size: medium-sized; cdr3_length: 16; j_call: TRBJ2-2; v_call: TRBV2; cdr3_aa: CASGWQTGANTGELFF; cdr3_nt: TGTGCCAGCGGATGGCAAACGGGCGCGAACACCGGGGAGCTGTTTTTT
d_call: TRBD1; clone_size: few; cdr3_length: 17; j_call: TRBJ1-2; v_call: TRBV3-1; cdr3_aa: CASSQGQPTFLLYGYTF; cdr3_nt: TGTGCCAGCAGCCAGGGACAGCCAACCTTTCTCCTCTATGGCTACACCTTC
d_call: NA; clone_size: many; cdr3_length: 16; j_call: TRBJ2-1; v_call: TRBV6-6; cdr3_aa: CASSYSTVGRGNEQFF; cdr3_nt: TGTGCCAGCAGTTACTCGACGGTGGGAAGAGGTAATGAGCAGTTCTTC
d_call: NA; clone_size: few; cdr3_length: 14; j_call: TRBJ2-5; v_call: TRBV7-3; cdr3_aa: CASSMRSGQGTQYF; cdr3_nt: TGTGCCAGCAGCATGAGGTCAGGTCAAGGGACCCAGTACTTC
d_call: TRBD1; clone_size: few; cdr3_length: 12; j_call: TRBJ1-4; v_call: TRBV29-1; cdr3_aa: CTRTGAGEKLFF; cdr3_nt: TGCACCCGGACAGGGGCGGGAGAAAAACTGTTTTTT
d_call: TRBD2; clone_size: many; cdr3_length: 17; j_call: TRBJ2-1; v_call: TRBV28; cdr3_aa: CASSPPPGLALDSAWFF; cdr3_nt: TGTGCCAGCAGTCCACCCCCGGGACTAGCTCTAGATTCAGCTTGGTTCTTC
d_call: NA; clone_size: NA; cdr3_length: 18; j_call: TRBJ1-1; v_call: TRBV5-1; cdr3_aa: CASSLTTGRLFMNTEAFF; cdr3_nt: TGCGCCAGCAGCTTGACTACGGGGCGACTCTTTATGAACACTGAAGCTTTCTTT
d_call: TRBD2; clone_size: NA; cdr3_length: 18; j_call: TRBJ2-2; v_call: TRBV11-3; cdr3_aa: CASSPRLAGSWDTGELFF; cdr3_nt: TGTGCCAGCTCACCTCGACTAGCGGGAAGTTGGGACACCGGGGAGCTGTTTTTT
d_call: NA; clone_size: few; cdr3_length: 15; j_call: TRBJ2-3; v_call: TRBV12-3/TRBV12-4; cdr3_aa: CASSLAGTRLDTQYF; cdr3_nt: TGTGCCAGCAGTTTGGCCGGGACACGTTTAGATACGCAGTATTTT
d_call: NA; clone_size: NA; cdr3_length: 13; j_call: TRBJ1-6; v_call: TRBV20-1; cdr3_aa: CSASGTAFSPLHF; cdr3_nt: TGCAGTGCATCTGGGACGGCTTTTTCACCCCTCCACTTT
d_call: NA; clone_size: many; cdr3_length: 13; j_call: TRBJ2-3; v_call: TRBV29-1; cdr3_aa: CSVGRGQRDTQYF; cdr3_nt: TGCAGCGTTGGTCGGGGCCAGCGGGATACGCAGTATTTT
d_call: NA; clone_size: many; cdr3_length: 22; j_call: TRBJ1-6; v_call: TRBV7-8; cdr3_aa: CASSLRPAARRYESSYNSPLHF; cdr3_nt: TGTGCCAGCAGCTTACGGCCGGCGGCCCGTCGTTATGAAAGCTCCTATAATTCACCCCTCCACTTT
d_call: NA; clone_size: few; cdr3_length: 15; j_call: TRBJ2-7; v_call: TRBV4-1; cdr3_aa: CASSQEERDSYEQYF; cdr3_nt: TGCGCCAGCAGCCAAGAGGAGAGGGACTCCTACGAGCAGTACTTC
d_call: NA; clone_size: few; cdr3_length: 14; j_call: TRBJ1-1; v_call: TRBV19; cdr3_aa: CASSQQRMNAEAFF; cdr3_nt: TGTGCCAGTAGTCAACAGAGGATGAACGCTGAAGCTTTCTTT
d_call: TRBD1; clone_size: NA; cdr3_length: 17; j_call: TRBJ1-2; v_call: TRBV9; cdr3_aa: CASSPTGTGGAGYGYTF; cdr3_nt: TGTGCCAGCAGCCCCACCGGGACAGGGGGCGCGGGCTATGGCTACACCTTC
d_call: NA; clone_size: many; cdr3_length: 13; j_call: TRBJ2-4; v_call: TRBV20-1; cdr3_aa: CSALGGTKNIQYF; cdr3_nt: TGCAGTGCCCTGGGTGGGACCAAAAACATTCAGTACTTC
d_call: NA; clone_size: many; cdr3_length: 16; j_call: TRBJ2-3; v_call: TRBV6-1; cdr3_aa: CASSRGVAVSTDTQYF; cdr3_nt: TGTGCCAGCAGCCGCGGGGTAGCGGTAAGCACAGATACGCAGTATTTT
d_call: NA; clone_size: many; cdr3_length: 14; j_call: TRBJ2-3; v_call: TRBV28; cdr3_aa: CASTPGSGTDTQYF; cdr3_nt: TGTGCCAGCACCCCCGGCTCGGGGACAGATACGCAGTATTTT
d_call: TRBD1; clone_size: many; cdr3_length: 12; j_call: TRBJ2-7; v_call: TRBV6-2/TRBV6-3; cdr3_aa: CASTGQLREQYF; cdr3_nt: TGTGCCAGCACGGGACAGCTGAGGGAGCAGTACTTC